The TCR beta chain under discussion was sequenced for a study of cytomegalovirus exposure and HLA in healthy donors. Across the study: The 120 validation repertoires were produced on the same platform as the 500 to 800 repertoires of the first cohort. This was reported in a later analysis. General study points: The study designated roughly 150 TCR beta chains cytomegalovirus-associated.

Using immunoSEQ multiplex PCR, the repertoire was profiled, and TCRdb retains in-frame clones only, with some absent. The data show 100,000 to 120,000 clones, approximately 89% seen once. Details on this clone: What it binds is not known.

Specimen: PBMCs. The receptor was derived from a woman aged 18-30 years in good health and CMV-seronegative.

This chain's CDR3 is CASSLGGGSSSYNEQFF. The CDR3 DNA is TGCGCCAGCAGCTTGGGAGGGGGAAGTAGCTCCTACAATGAGCAGTTCTTC. The chain has TRBV5-1 and TRBJ2-1; D may be TRBD1 (6 bases). The CDR3 totals 17 residues. Per germline, CDR1 SGHRS and CDR2 YFSETQ. V lost 0 bases, J lost 0 bases, and 13 bases lay in between.